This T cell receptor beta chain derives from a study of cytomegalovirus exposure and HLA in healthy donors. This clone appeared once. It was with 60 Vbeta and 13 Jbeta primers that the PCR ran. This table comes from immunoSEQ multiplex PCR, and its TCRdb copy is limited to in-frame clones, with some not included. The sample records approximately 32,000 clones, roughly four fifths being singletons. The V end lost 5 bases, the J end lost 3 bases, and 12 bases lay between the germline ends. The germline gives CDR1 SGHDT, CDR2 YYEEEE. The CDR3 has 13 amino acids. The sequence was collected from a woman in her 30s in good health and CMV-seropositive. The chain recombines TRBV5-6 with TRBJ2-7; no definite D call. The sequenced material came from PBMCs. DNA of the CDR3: TGTGCCAGCAGATCCACACAGTTCTACGAGCAGTACTTC. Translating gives CASRSTQFYEQYF.